This TCR beta chain was identified in a study of beta chain features in type 1 diabetes. Turning to the study itself: Patients looked much like healthy donors when it came to age, gender and cell yields. Findings and caveats of the study: TCRB CDR3 length was moderately but significantly reduced in all four CD4+ subsets of Type 1 diabetes patients.

As regards this clone: Antigen: not known.

Trimming left V 5 bases short and J 5 bases short, with 17 bases between. Germline CDR1 reads SGHTA; CDR2 reads FQGTGA. CDR3 length: 15 amino acids. Expressed TCRB transcripts were sequenced, since all the RNA that had been isolated was reverse transcribed. TCRdb keeps only in-frame clones here, not all; method: immunoSEQ multiplex PCR. This table has hundreds of thousands of clones, roughly 16% appearing once. Sample: naive CD4+ T cells from blood. The clonotype originates from a man between 18 and 35 years old in good health. The chain couples TRBV7-3 to TRBJ2-3; tentative D call: TRBD2 (6 bases). Here the CDR3 reads CASSHKRTGVDTQYF. For the CDR3, the DNA is TGTGCCAGCAGCCACAAACGTACGGGGGTAGATACGCAGTATTTT.